What follows is one T cell receptor beta chain and its context. This sample stems from a study of tumour-infiltrating T cells in Burkitt lymphoma. Overall study: Survival, overall and progression-free, tracked with productive clonality.

Germline V lookup: CDR1 MNHNS, CDR2 SASEGT. V was shortened by 3 bases and J by 2 bases, with 10 bases between the two germline ends. The CDR3 length is 14 residues. Profiling relied on immunoSEQ multiplex PCR, and the TCRdb table lists in-frame clones only, not all of them. The table lists about 10,000 clones, around 62% of them singletons, with just over 5.5% in the top ten. The sequenced sample was tumor tissue. The chain recombines TRBV6-1 with TRBJ2-5; D is undetermined. The clonotype originates from a human donor with diffuse large B-cell lymphoma. Here the CDR3 reads CASSEGFMQETQYF. Written as DNA, the CDR3 is TGTGCCAGCAGTGAGGGATTCATGCAAGAGACCCAGTACTTC.